This TCR beta chain was captured in a study of cytomegalovirus exposure and HLA in healthy donors. With 60 Vbeta and 13 Jbeta primers, the PCR was carried out. The method was immunoSEQ multiplex PCR; TCRdb's version includes in-frame clones alone and lacks a portion of them. The repertoire table contains 140,000 to 150,000 clones. The ends lost 1 base at V and 10 bases at J; junction bases unmatched: 5. The CDR3 loop spans 16 amino acids. CDR1 and CDR2 (germline): SGHVS, FQNEAQ. The chain joins TRBV7-8 to TRBJ1-6; 12 bases fit TRBD1. The source is a male donor in good health and CMV-seronegative. The sequenced material came from PBMCs. In DNA, the CDR3 is TGTGCCAGCAGCTTAGGGGGACAGGGGGCGGGGTCACCCCTCCACTTT. Protein sequence: CASSLGGQGAGSPLHF.